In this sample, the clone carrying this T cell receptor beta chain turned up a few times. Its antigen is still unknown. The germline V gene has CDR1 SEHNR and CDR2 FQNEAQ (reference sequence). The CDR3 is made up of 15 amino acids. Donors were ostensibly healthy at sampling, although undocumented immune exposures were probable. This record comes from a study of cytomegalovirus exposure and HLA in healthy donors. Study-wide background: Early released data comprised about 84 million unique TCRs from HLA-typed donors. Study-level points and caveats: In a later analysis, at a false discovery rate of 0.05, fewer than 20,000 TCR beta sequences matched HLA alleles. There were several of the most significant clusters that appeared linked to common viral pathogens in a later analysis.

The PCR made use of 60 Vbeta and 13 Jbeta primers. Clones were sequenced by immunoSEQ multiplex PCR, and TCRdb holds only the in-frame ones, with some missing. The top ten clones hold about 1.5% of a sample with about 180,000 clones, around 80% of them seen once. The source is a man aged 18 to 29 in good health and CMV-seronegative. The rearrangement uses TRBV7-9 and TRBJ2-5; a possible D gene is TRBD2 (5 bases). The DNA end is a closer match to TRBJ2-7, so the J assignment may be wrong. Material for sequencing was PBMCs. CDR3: CASSPGSVYSYEQYF. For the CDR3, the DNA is TGTGCCAGCAGCCCTGGGAGTGTGTACTCCTACGAGCAGTACTTC.